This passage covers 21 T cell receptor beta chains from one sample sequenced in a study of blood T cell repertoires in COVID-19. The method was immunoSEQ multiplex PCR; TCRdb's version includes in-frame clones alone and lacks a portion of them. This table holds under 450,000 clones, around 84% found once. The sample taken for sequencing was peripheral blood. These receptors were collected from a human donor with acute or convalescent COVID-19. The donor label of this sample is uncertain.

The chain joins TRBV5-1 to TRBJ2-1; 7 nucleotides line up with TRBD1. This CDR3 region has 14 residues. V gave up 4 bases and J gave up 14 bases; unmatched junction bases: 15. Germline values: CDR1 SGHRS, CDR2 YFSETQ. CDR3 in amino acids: CASSPGGEGWGKFF. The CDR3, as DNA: TGCGCCAGCAGCCCAGGGGGTGAGGGCTGGGGTAAGTTCTTC.

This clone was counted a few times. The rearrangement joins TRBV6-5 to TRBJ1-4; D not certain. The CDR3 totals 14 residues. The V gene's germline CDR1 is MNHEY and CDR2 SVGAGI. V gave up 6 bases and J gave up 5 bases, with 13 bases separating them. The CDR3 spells CASRPVGANEKLFF. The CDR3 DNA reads TGTGCCAGCAGGCCCGTTGGAGCCAATGAAAAACTGTTTTTT.

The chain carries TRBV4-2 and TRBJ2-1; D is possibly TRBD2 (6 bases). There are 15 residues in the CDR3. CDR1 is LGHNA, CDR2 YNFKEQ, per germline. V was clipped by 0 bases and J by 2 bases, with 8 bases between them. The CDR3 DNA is TGTGCCAGCAGCCAAGACGGACTACCCTACAATGAGCAGTTCTTC. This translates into CASSQDGLPYNEQFF.

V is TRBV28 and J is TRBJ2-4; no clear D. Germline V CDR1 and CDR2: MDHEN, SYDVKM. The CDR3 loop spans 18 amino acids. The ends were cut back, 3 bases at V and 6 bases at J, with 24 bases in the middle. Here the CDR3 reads CASSFSWLSPETVNIQYF. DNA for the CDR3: TGTGCCAGCAGTTTCTCGTGGCTTTCCCCTGAGACTGTAAACATTCAGTACTTC.

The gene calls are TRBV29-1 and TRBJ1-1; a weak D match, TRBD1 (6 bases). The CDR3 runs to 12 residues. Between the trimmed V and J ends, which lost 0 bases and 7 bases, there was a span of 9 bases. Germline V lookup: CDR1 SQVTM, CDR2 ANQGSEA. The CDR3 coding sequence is TGCAGCGTTGAAGACAGGGGAAGTGAAGCTTTCTTT. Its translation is CSVEDRGSEAFF.

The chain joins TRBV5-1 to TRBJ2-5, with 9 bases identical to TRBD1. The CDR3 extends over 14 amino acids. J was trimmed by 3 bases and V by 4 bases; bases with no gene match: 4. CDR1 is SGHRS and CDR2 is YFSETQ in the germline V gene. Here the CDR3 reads CASSEGQGEETQYF. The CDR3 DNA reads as TGCGCCAGCAGCGAGGGACAGGGCGAAGAGACCCAGTACTTC.

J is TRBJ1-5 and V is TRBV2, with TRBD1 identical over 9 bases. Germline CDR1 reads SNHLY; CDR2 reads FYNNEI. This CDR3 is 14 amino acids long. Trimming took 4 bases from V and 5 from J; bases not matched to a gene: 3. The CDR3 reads CASSVDRGDQPQHF. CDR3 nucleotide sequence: TGTGCCAGCAGTGTGGACAGGGGCGATCAGCCCCAGCATTTT.

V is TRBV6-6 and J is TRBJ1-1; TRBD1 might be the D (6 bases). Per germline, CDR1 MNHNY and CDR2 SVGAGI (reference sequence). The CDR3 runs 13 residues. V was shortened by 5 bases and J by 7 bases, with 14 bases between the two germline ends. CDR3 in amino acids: CASSTPPTGEAFF. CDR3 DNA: TGTGCCAGCAGTACACCCCCGACAGGTGAAGCTTTCTTT.

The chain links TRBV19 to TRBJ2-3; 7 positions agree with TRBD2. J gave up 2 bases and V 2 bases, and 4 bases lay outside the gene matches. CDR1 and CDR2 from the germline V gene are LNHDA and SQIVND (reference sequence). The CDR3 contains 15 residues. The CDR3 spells CASSILAGDTDTQYF. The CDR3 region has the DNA TGTGCCAGTAGTATACTTGCGGGGGACACAGATACGCAGTATTTT.

The CDR3 DNA reads as TGTGCCAGCAGCCCCAACCTCGTTAGTGAGTTCTTC. Its translation: CASSPNLVSEFF. V usage is TRBV5-6 and J usage is TRBJ2-1; no definite D call. Germline loops: CDR1 SGHDT, CDR2 YYEEEE. The CDR3 extends over 12 amino acids. V was pared by 4 bases and J by 14 bases, with 16 bases between.

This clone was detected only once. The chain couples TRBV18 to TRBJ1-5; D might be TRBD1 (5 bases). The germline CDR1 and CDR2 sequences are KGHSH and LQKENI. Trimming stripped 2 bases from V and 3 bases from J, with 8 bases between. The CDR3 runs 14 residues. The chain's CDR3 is CASSPDSHNQPQHF. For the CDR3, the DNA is TGTGCCAGCTCACCAGACAGCCACAATCAGCCCCAGCATTTT. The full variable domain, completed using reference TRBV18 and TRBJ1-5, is NAGVMQNPRHLVRRRGQEARLRCSPMKGHSHVYWYRQLPEEGLKFMVYLQKENIIDESGMPKERFSAEFPKEGPSILRIQQVVRGDSAAYFCASSPDSHNQPQHFGDGTRLSIL.

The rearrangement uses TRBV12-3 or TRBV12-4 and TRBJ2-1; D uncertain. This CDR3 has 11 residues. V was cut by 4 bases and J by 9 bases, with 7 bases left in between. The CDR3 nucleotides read TGTGCCAGCAGTTCACGAGTTGAGCAGTTCTTC. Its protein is CASSSRVEQFF.

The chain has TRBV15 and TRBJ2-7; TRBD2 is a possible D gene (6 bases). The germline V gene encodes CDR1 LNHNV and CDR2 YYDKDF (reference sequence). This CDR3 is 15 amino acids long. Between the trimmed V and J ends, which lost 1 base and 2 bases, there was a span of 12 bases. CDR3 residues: CATSRGNSGTYEQYF. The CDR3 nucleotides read TGTGCCACCAGCAGAGGTAATAGCGGTACCTACGAGCAGTACTTC.

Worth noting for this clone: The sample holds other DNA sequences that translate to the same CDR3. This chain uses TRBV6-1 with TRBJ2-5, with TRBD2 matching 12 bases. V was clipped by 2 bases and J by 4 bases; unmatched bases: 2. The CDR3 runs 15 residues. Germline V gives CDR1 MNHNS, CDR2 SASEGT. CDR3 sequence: CASSELAGGPETQYF. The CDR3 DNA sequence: TGTGCCAGCAGTGAACTAGCGGGGGGGCCAGAGACCCAGTACTTC.

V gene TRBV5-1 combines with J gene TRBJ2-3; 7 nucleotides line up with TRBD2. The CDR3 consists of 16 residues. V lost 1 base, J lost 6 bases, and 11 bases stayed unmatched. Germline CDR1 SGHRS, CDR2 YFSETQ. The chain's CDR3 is CASSLTQGFGGDTQYF. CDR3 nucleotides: TGCGCCAGCAGCTTGACGCAGGGCTTCGGGGGGGATACGCAGTATTTT.

The CDR3 is CASNQDRGPEAFF. The CDR3, as DNA: TGTGCCAGCAACCAGGACAGGGGACCTGAAGCTTTCTTT. The chain combines TRBV5-4 with TRBJ1-1; 9 bases align to TRBD1. Trimming cost V 6 bases and J 6 bases; bases outside gene matches: 6. The germline gives CDR1 SGHNT, CDR2 YYREEE (reference sequence). This CDR3 is 13 amino acids long.

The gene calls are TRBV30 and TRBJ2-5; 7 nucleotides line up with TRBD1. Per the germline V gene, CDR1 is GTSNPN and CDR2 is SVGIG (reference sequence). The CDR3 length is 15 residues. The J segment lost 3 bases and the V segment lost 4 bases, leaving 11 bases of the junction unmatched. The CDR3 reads CAWNLFGDSKETQYF. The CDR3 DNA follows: TGTGCCTGGAATCTTTTTGGGGACAGTAAAGAGACCCAGTACTTC.

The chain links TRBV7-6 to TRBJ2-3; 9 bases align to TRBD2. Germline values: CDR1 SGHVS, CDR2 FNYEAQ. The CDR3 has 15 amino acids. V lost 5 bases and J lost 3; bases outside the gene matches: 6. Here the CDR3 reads CASSIIAGATDTQYF. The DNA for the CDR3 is TGTGCCAGCAGCATAATAGCGGGAGCGACAGATACGCAGTATTTT.

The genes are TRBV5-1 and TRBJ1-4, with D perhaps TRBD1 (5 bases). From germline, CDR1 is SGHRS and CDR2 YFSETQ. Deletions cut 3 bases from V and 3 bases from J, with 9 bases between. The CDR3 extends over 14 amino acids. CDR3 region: CASSSGTANEKLFF. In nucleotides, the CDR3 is TGCGCCAGCAGCTCGGGGACTGCTAATGAAAAACTGTTTTTT. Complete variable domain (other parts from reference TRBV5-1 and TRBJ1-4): KAGVTQTPRYLIKTRGQQVTLSCSPISGHRSVSWYQQTPGQGLQFLFEYFSETQRNKGNFPGRFSGRQFSNSRSEMNVSTLELGDSALYLCASSSGTANEKLFFGSGTQLSVL.

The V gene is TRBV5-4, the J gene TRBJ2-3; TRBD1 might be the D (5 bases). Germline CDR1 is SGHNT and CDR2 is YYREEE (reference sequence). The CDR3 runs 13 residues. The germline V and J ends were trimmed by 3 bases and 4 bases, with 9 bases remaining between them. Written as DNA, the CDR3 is TGTGCCAGCAGCTCTCAGGGCCCAGATACGCAGTATTTT. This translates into CASSSQGPDTQYF.

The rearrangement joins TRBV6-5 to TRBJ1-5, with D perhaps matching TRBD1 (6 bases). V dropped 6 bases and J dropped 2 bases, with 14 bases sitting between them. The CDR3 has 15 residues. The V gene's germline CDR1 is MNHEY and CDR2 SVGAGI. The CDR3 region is CASSPGHGGNQPQHF. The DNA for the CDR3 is TGTGCCAGCAGCCCGGGACATGGAGGCAATCAGCCCCAGCATTTT.